A single TCR beta chain is shown here with its context. This clone was found a few times. The target of this receptor is not known. One end of the junction fails to match germline, which may point to a read error. The sample is drawn from a study of blood T cell repertoires in COVID-19 (dated by TCRdb to about 2020). Broadly, across the study: Collaborator samples came from the United States, Italy and Spain and covered acute and convalescent phases of COVID-19. The material from the prospective study consisted of cDNA or gDNA derived from T cells, B-cell-depleted T cells, or PBMCs. Subjects who had been exposed to COVID-19, were actively infected with it, or had recovered from it provided the deeply sampled blood TCRbeta repertoires that made up the dataset. A freely available public database, intended as a resource for researchers studying the immune response to SARS-CoV-2, is where the repertoires were released. Samples were obtained from the ongoing ImmuneRACE study (first 160 participants) and from over 1,000 subjects provided by 6 global collaborators. Sample metadata almost always included a de-identified subject ID, COVID-19 status, age in years and sex. Where HLA class I and class II types were available, the types were taken from metadata supplied by the sample provider, not from assay-based typing.

TCRbeta CDR3 regions were amplified from genomic DNA using the immunoSEQ Assay, a bias-controlled multiplex PCR. The study's own analysis went as follows. Nucleated cell counts per sample were estimated from amplification of reference gene primers within the assay. To quantify the absolute abundance of each unique TCRbeta CDR3 rearrangement, sequence reads were collapsed and filtered. For each sample, productive Simpson clonality was calculated by taking the square root of Simpson's diversity index across productive rearrangements. Sourced from immuneACCESS, this table was stored by TCRdb with only in-frame sequences that have V and J called. A share of the clones is absent; for the studies checked, an unresolved V gene accounts for under half, and the remainder has no known explanation. That table is the source of V, J and clone size, and D and trimming were worked out from the DNA. The sample table records 100,000 to 150,000 clones; roughly 74% of these occur just once. The ten biggest clones cover around 5.2% of the sample.

Collaborating institutions collected whole blood in K2EDTA tubes following their own protocols. For TCRbeta analysis, collaborators shipped samples as frozen whole blood, isolated PBMCs, or DNA extracted from either of those sample types. What the study reported, not specific to this receptor: Clinical and demographic metadata were provided uncurated, with the amount varying by source and participant.

The CDR3 goes from the cysteine to the phenylalanine over 16 residues. The entry retains the CDR3 DNA only, 48 bases that are in frame from base 1. Taken from the germline V gene (reference sequence), the CDR1 and CDR2 loops are LGHDT and YNNKEL. Sequencing was carried out using peripheral blood. This receptor was obtained from a man in his 60s with acute or convalescent COVID-19. The rearranged segments are TRBV3-1 (or the pseudogene TRBV3-2) and TRBJ1-1, and possibly TRBD1, on 5 matching bases. The DNA sequence reads TGTGCCAGCAGTCAAGGTAGGGGAACTGGGAACACTGAAGCTTTCTTT. This yields the protein CASSQGRGTGNTEAFF.